The 6 T cell receptor beta chains given below trace back to one sample, sequenced in a study of relationships among human T cell subsets. TCR alpha and beta CDR3s were amplified from mRNA by semiquantitative ARM-PCR. In ARM-PCR, communal superprimers followed tagged nested gene-specific primers for exponential amplification. Using its own MiXCR run on the multiplex PCR reads, TCRdb lists one record per CDR3 protein. The sample has 5,000 or so distinct CDR3 sequences; 65% to 85% are singletons. Sequencing was performed on total T cells sorted from blood. The source of these receptors is a middle-aged man in good health.

The chain uses TRBV11-2 and TRBJ1-1, with TRBD1 matching 7 bases. Germline V lookup: CDR1 SGHAT, CDR2 FQNNGV. V trimming: 3 bases; J trimming: 1 base; junction bases outside the gene matches: 5. CDR3 length: 15 residues. The CDR3 is CASSFTGTANTEAFF. DNA for the CDR3: TGTGCCAGCAGCTTTACCGGGACAGCGAACACTGAAGCTTTCTTT.

The J gene is TRBJ2-5, the V gene TRBV29-1, with TRBD2 identical over 15 bases. The CDR3 runs 15 residues. Germline V gene data show CDR1 as SQVTM and CDR2 as ANQGSEA. V was pared by 7 bases and J by 4 bases, with 7 bases of the junction left unmatched. The CDR3 loop reads CSANGLAGGAETQYF. The CDR3 DNA is TGCAGCGCCAACGGACTAGCGGGAGGGGCAGAGACCCAGTACTTC. The entire variable domain, with the rest obtained from reference TRBV29-1 and TRBJ2-5, is as follows: SAVISQKPSRDICQRGTSLTIQCQVDSQVTMMFWYRQQPGQSLTLIATANQGSEATYESGFVIDKFPISRPNLTFSTLTVSNMSPEDSSIYLCSANGLAGGAETQYFGPGTRLLVL.

The genes are TRBV6-6 and TRBJ2-3; D is unresolved. The V end lost 8 bases, the J end lost 1 base, and 10 bases lay between the germline ends. The CDR3 loop spans 13 amino acids. Germline assignment: CDR1 MNHNY and CDR2 SVGAGI (reference sequence). CDR3 region: CASLPSGTDTQYF. For the CDR3, the DNA is TGTGCCAGCCTTCCGTCGGGCACAGATACGCAGTATTTT.

This clonotype was seen only a few times. V and J are TRBV4-1 and TRBJ2-3; 10 bases line up with TRBD1. The CDR3 is 16 amino acids. J lost 9 bases, V lost 1 base, and 10 bases had no gene match. Germline CDR1 is MGHRA and CDR2 is YSYEKL. The CDR3 protein is CASSQGGTGVPGTQYF. DNA for the CDR3: TGCGCCAGCAGCCAAGGAGGGACAGGGGTCCCCGGAACGCAGTATTTT.

The chain recombines TRBV2 with TRBJ1-2, with unresolved D. Trimming removed 3 bases at V and 2 bases at J, with 10 bases between. The germline gives CDR1 SNHLY, CDR2 FYNNEI. There are 14 residues in the CDR3. The CDR3 DNA reads as TGTGCCAGCAGTGAGGGCAGACTAAACTATGGCTACACCTTC. Translated, it gives CASSEGRLNYGYTF.

This clonotype was seen once. V is TRBV7-8 and J is TRBJ2-7, with D possibly matching TRBD1 (6 bases). The V end lost 5 bases, the J end lost 2 bases, and 16 bases lay between the germline ends. CDR3 length equals 15 residues. Germline CDR1 and CDR2: SGHVS and FQNEAQ. CDR3 nucleotide sequence: TGTGCCAGCAGCCATACGGACAGCGCTACCTACGAGCAGTACTTC. Translating it yields CASSHTDSATYEQYF.